These T cell receptor beta chains were read from a single sample in a study of T cell repertoires in cytomegalovirus infection. TCRdb reprocessed the reads with MiXCR, giving one entry per CDR3 protein. The table has around 490,000 distinct CDR3 sequences, more than 25% seen once. Sequencing was carried out using PBMCs. Source of these receptors: a human donor in good health (CMV status not recorded). Some clones in this sample may be carry-over from other donors' samples. CDR3s include the opening cysteine and the closing phenylalanine or tryptophan. D genes are given only for firm matches. Size values are once, few and many counts, or a class for expanded clones, and some rows have none.

size	V	J	D	CDR3	DNA
many	TRBV7-9	TRBJ1-1	TRBD1	CASSFQPGTGIHTEAFF	TGTGCCAGCAGCTTCCAGCCCGGGACAGGGATACACACTGAAGCTTTCTTT
many	TRBV7-2	TRBJ2-5	-	CASSLGTPFKETQYF	TGTGCCAGCAGCTTAGGGACTCCTTTTAAAGAGACCCAGTACTTC
many	TRBV12-3/TRBV12-4	TRBJ1-1	-	CASSVQGKAFF	TGTGCCAGCAGTGTCCAGGGGAAAGCTTTCTTT
once	TRBV19	TRBJ1-4	TRBD1	CASSGTTGDVEKLFF	TGTGCCAGTAGTGGTACGACAGGGGACGTGGAAAAACTGTTTTTT
many	TRBV7-2	TRBJ2-7	TRBD2	CASRIGASGNYEQYF	TGTGCCAGCAGGATCGGGGCTAGCGGTAACTACGAGCAGTACTTC
-	TRBV28	TRBJ1-2	-	CASSLVGTPENGYTF	TGTGCCAGCAGTTTGGTGGGGACCCCTGAAAATGGCTACACCTTC
many	TRBV7-2	TRBJ2-5	-	CASSVNPGASETQYF	TGTGCCAGCAGCGTCAATCCGGGAGCAAGTGAGACCCAGTACTTC
-	TRBV6-5	TRBJ2-3	-	CASRPRGGGDTQYF	TGTGCCAGCAGGCCTAGGGGAGGGGGAGATACGCAGTATTTT
-	TRBV6-2/TRBV6-3	TRBJ2-4	-	CASSFADLAKNIQYF	TGTGCCAGCAGTTTCGCGGACCTGGCCAAAAACATTCAGTACTTC
few	TRBV5-6	TRBJ2-1	TRBD2	CASSLIREGLGNEQFF	TGTGCCAGCAGCTTAATACGGGAGGGCCTCGGGAATGAGCAGTTCTTC
-	TRBV10-2	TRBJ1-4	-	CASSRSNEKLFF	TGCGCCAGCAGCCGAAGTAATGAAAAACTGTTTTTT
many	TRBV7-8	TRBJ2-7	-	CASSSLGRSPSYEQYF	TGTGCCAGCAGCTCCCTTGGAAGGTCCCCCTCCTACGAGCAGTACTTC
-	TRBV7-2	TRBJ1-3	-	CASSLATELLSGNTIYF	TGTGCCAGCAGCTTAGCTACGGAACTCCTCTCTGGAAACACCATATATTTT
-	TRBV12-3/TRBV12-4	TRBJ1-4	-	CASSRQGPQGKLFF	TGTGCCAGCAGCCGTCAGGGCCCCCAAGGGAAACTGTTTTTT
-	TRBV4-3	TRBJ1-4	TRBD1	CASSQDPGQGIEKLFF	TGCGCCAGCAGCCAAGATCCGGGACAGGGGATTGAAAAACTGTTTTTT
-	TRBV6-8	TRBJ2-2	TRBD2	CASSYAGVNTGELFF	TGTGCCAGCAGTTATGCGGGGGTAAACACCGGGGAGCTGTTTTTT
-	TRBV7-9	TRBJ1-2	TRBD1	CASSFGPAGTGYYGYTF	TGTGCCAGCAGCTTTGGCCCCGCCGGGACAGGGTACTATGGCTACACCTTC
-	TRBV15	TRBJ1-5	-	CATRAGSDNQPQHF	TGTGCCACCAGGGCAGGGAGTGACAATCAGCCCCAGCATTTT
many	TRBV7-2	TRBJ2-1	TRBD2	CASSLLAGGHNEQFF	TGTGCCAGCAGCCTTCTAGCGGGAGGTCACAATGAGCAGTTCTTC
-	TRBV11-2	TRBJ2-5	TRBD1	CASRPGQGARETQYF	TGTGCCAGCAGGCCTGGACAGGGGGCGCGTGAGACCCAGTACTTC
few	TRBV12-3/TRBV12-4	TRBJ2-1	TRBD1	CASSPSRDRGYNEQFF	TGTGCCAGCAGTCCCAGCCGGGACAGGGGCTACAATGAGCAGTTCTTC
-	TRBV20-1	TRBJ2-3	TRBD2	CSAGRGGTTDTQYF	TGCAGTGCTGGACGCGGGGGGACCACAGATACGCAGTATTTT
-	TRBV20-1	TRBJ2-5	-	CSARGGEDIKETQYF	TGCAGTGCTAGAGGAGGGGAAGATATAAAAGAGACCCAGTACTTC
-	TRBV7-7	TRBJ2-1	-	CASSLSSASSYNEQFF	TGTGCCAGCAGCTTATCTAGCGCGAGCTCCTACAATGAGCAGTTCTTC
-	TRBV5-5	TRBJ2-1	-	CASSDLWDLSYNEQFF	TGTGCCAGCAGCGACTTGTGGGATCTCTCCTACAATGAGCAGTTCTTC
-	TRBV4-1	TRBJ2-1	TRBD2	CASSQIAGGYNEQFF	TGTGCCAGCAGCCAGATAGCGGGAGGCTACAATGAGCAGTTCTTC
-	TRBV5-5	TRBJ1-1	TRBD1	CASSNRQGTNTEAFF	TGTGCCAGCAGCAACCGACAGGGTACCAACACTGAAGCTTTCTTT
few	TRBV5-1	TRBJ1-5	-	CASSYNRQPQHF	TGCGCCAGCAGCTATAATCGGCAGCCCCAGCATTTT
few	TRBV7-9	TRBJ2-5	-	CASSSARDSQETQYF	TGTGCCAGCAGCTCCGCCCGGGACTCCCAAGAGACCCAGTACTTC
-	TRBV19	TRBJ1-4	TRBD1	CASNPGTEMKKLFF	TGTGCCAGTAACCCTGGGACAGAAATGAAGAAACTGTTTTTT
few	TRBV12-3/TRBV12-4	TRBJ2-1	-	CASSLSYGDEFF	TGTGCCAGCAGTTTAAGTTACGGGGACGAGTTCTTC
-	TRBV5-3	TRBJ2-1	TRBD2	CASSPGGGWGYNEQFF	TGTGCCAGCAGCCCCGGGGGAGGGTGGGGATACAATGAGCAGTTCTTC
few	TRBV19	TRBJ2-1	TRBD2	CASTTSGGSYNEQFF	TGTGCCAGCACAACTAGCGGAGGCTCCTACAATGAGCAGTTCTTC
few	TRBV4-1	TRBJ2-3	TRBD2	CASSPSAGVTDTQYF	TGCGCCAGCAGCCCCTCCGCGGGAGTCACAGATACGCAGTATTTT
many	TRBV4-3	TRBJ2-5	-	CASSQDFGSWETQYF	TGCGCCAGCAGCCAAGATTTCGGGTCCTGGGAGACCCAGTACTTC